This T cell receptor beta chain was retrieved from a study of regulatory T cells in long-lasting Graves disease. This clonotype was seen a few times. The V and J ends lost 4 bases and 5 bases respectively, with 8 bases between them. The CDR3 is made up of 13 amino acids. Per germline, CDR1 ENHRY and CDR2 SYGVKD. iRepertoire HTBI primers and Arm-PCR of CDR3 regions built TCR beta libraries. Each CDR3 protein gets one entry after TCRdb re-called the multiplex PCR reads with MiXCR. The sample lists 350,000 to 500,000 distinct CDR3 sequences, 16% seen once, with around 10% in the top ten. The time point: newly diagnosed GD, antithyroid drugs for less than 3 months. Following extraction of RNA from PBMCs, that RNA was used to make the TCR library. Graves' disease diagnosis used American Thyroid Association guidelines. An endocrinology unit in Xi'an, China, supplied the patients. Another study also made use of these data, one on T cells in Graves' hyperthyroidism and ophthalmopathy. That source adds: A set of HTBI primers served as the primers for a first-round RT-PCR of the TCR CDR3. Most expanded thyroid clonotypes above 0.001 also appeared in blood.

V gene TRBV10-3 combines with J gene TRBJ1-4; no firm D call. Source: peripheral blood mononuclear cells (PBMCs), taken at new diagnosis, from a patient treated with antithyroid drugs. The sequence derives from a woman in her 30s with Graves disease. CDR3 in amino acids: CAISAGQNEKLFF. The CDR3 nucleotides read TGTGCCATCAGTGCTGGGCAGAATGAAAAACTGTTTTTT.